Each of the 5 T cell receptor beta chains below was sequenced from the same sample in a study of shared clonotypes between healthy human individuals. The data were produced by immunoSEQ multiplex PCR, yet TCRdb's version contains in-frame clones alone and is incomplete. The sample consists of about 680,000 clones, about three quarters of them appearing once. The sample taken for sequencing was memory CD4+ T cells sorted from blood. The subset was: CD45RA-negative fraction. Receptor source: a woman between 25 and 40 years old in good health.

In its sample, this clone was seen a few times. This sequence joins TRBV7-8 and TRBJ2-2, with 8 bases aligning to TRBD2. Germline values: CDR1 SGHVS, CDR2 FQNEAQ. This CDR3 spans 17 amino acids. V shed 5 bases, J shed 4 bases, and the junction held 12 bases outside the gene matches. The chain's CDR3 is CASSPMGTSGLTGELFF. The CDR3 coding sequence is TGTGCCAGCAGCCCCATGGGAACTAGCGGACTCACCGGGGAGCTGTTTTTT.

V and J are TRBV6-1 and TRBJ1-1; D might be TRBD1 (5 bases). The CDR3 runs 14 residues. Per germline, CDR1 MNHNS and CDR2 SASEGT. V lost 6 bases and J 4 bases, leaving 15 bases between the germline ends. The DNA for the CDR3 is TGTGCCAGCAGGGTAGGGGCGCGTATCACTGAAGCTTTCTTT. Translation gives CASRVGARITEAFF.

This clone was observed a few times. The chain employs TRBV19 and TRBJ1-3, with no clear D. CDR1 LNHDA and CDR2 SQIVND come from the germline V gene (reference sequence). Trimming pared 3 bases from V and 0 bases from J, leaving 9 bases between. The CDR3 totals 15 residues. The CDR3 loop is CASSITGSSGNTIYF. The CDR3 DNA reads TGTGCCAGTAGTATCACGGGGAGCTCTGGAAACACCATATATTTT.

Details on this clone: Other DNA variants within this sample encode the same CDR3. The chain recombines TRBV11-2 with TRBJ2-2; D is ambiguous. Per the germline V gene, CDR1 is SGHAT and CDR2 is FQNNGV. This CDR3 is built from 12 residues. The V end lost 2 bases, the J end lost 2 bases, and 0 bases lay between the germline ends. The CDR3 here is CASSLNTGELFF. The CDR3 DNA reads as TGTGCCAGCAGCTTAAACACCGGGGAGCTGTTTTTT.

The chain couples TRBV11-2 to TRBJ2-1; TRBD2 matches at 11 bases. This CDR3 spans 15 amino acids. CDR1 is SGHAT and CDR2 is FQNNGV in the germline V gene. J lost 5 bases, V lost 3 bases, and 3 bases had no gene match. The CDR3 DNA sequence: TGTGCCAGCAGCTTTTTGACTAGCGGGGACAATGAGCAGTTCTTC. Amino acids: CASSFLTSGDNEQFF.